A single sample is the source of the 12 T cell receptor beta chains below, sequenced in a study of PD-1 blockade in classical Hodgkin lymphoma. Time point meaning: newly diagnosed, previously untreated cHL patient sample. From thawed PBMCs, CD4+ T cells were purified using magnetic negative selection. The method was immunoSEQ multiplex PCR; TCRdb's version includes in-frame clones alone and lacks a portion of them. This table holds 15,000 to 19,000 clones, more than 70% found once. The sequenced sample was CD4+ T cells from blood. The receptors come from a human donor with classical Hodgkin lymphoma.

The J gene is TRBJ1-4, the V gene TRBV5-1; D possibly corresponds to TRBD1 (5 bases). The CDR3 contains 14 residues. Trimming took off 4 bases at V and 7 bases at J, with 14 bases between the two ends. In germline, CDR1 is SGHRS, CDR2 YFSETQ. As DNA, the CDR3 is TGCGCCAGCAGCGGGGGAAGGGAGAGTGAAAAACTGTTTTTT. Its protein product is CASSGGRESEKLFF.

V usage is TRBV25-1 and J usage is TRBJ1-1; D unclear. V lost 4 bases and J lost 0, with 9 bases in between. Germline V gene sequence: CDR1 MGHDK, CDR2 SYGVNS. This CDR3 region has 14 residues. The CDR3, as DNA: TGTGCCAGCAGTGCCCGATACATGAACACTGAAGCTTTCTTT. This codes for CASSARYMNTEAFF.

V and J are TRBV29-1 and TRBJ1-3; possible D gene TRBD1, 6 bases. V was clipped by 5 bases and J by 4 bases, with 12 bases between them. Germline assignment: CDR1 SQVTM and CDR2 ANQGSEA. The CDR3 is 13 residues long. The CDR3 coding sequence is TGCAGCGTTAGCGACAGGATAGGAAACACCATATATTTT. Amino acids: CSVSDRIGNTIYF.

The V call is TRBV18, the J call TRBJ2-5, with 8 bases identical to TRBD1. The CDR3 runs 14 residues. Unmatched junction bases numbered 2, after V lost 3 bases and J lost 2 bases. Germline V CDR1 and CDR2: KGHSH, LQKENI. The CDR3 DNA reads as TGTGCCAGCTCACCGGACAGGGTTCAAGAGACCCAGTACTTC. This sequence encodes CASSPDRVQETQYF.

This rearrangement joins TRBV7-2 to TRBJ2-3, with D possibly matching TRBD2 (5 bases). CDR1 is SGHTA, CDR2 FQGNSA, per germline. V lost 2 bases and J lost 1, with 10 bases in between. The CDR3 extends over 15 amino acids. The CDR3 sequence is CASSLFAGRTDTQYF. The CDR3 DNA reads as TGTGCCAGCAGCTTATTCGCGGGCCGCACAGATACGCAGTATTTT.

This clone appeared a few times. The chain couples TRBV4-2 to TRBJ1-4, with D tentatively TRBD1 (5 bases). Germline V gene data show CDR1 as LGHNA and CDR2 as YNFKEQ. This CDR3 region has 15 residues. The V end was cut by 1 base, the J end by 4 bases, with 10 bases between. DNA for the CDR3: TGTGCCAGCAGCCAAGTCGACAGCCTTAATGAAAAACTGTTTTTT. Translation gives CASSQVDSLNEKLFF.

This clone was seen only a few times. The chain recombines TRBV30 with TRBJ1-3; TRBD1 matches at 8 bases. This CDR3 comprises 17 residues. The J segment lost 6 bases and the V segment lost 1 base, leaving 14 bases of the junction unmatched. Germline-derived CDR1 and CDR2 are GTSNPN and SVGIG (reference sequence). The CDR3 reads CAWSASRTGSFENTIYF. The CDR3, as DNA: TGTGCCTGGAGTGCAAGCAGGACAGGGTCTTTTGAAAACACCATATATTTT. The complete variable domain, with remaining parts taken from reference TRBV30 and TRBJ1-3, reads SQTIHQWPATLVQPVGSPLSLECTVEGTSNPNLYWYRQAAGRGLQLLFYSVGIGQISSEVPQNLSASRPQDRQFILSSKKLLLSDSGFYLCAWSASRTGSFENTIYFGEGSWLTVV.

Here the CDR3 reads CAWSPLDRRPSPLHF. For the CDR3, the DNA is TGTGCCTGGAGTCCTCTGGACAGGCGTCCTTCACCCCTCCACTTT. The rearrangement joins TRBV30 to TRBJ1-6; 7 bases fit TRBD1. In germline, CDR1 is GTSNPN, CDR2 SVGIG (reference sequence). CDR3 length: 15 residues. The trim removed 2 bases at V and 9 bases at J, leaving 10 bases unmatched. The full variable domain, its missing parts supplied by reference TRBV30 and TRBJ1-6, is SQTIHQWPATLVQPVGSPLSLECTVEGTSNPNLYWYRQAAGRGLQLLFYSVGIGQISSEVPQNLSASRPQDRQFILSSKKLLLSDSGFYLCAWSPLDRRPSPLHFGNGTRLTVT.

V is TRBV6-6 and J is TRBJ1-5, with D uncertain. The CDR3 length is 16 residues. The ends were cut back, 5 bases at V and 7 bases at J, with 21 bases in the middle. CDR1 MNHNY and CDR2 SVGAGI come from the germline V gene (reference sequence). This chain's CDR3 is CASSPLPPANRQPQHF. The CDR3 DNA reads as TGTGCCAGCAGTCCATTACCCCCGGCAAACCGCCAGCCCCAGCATTTT.

This clone showed up just once. The J gene is TRBJ2-5, the V gene TRBV7-2; TRBD2 aligns across 9 bases. The CDR3 totals 15 residues. V lost 8 bases to trimming and J lost 11 bases; unmatched junction nucleotides: 18. Germline V gene sequence: CDR1 SGHTA, CDR2 FQGNSA. The DNA for the CDR3 is TGTGCCAGCGGTTTAGCGGGAGCCAGGCTAGCGGAGCAGTACTTC. It encodes CASGLAGARLAEQYF.

As DNA, the CDR3 is TGTGCCAGCAGTCCCGTCGGACTGCTTGGCGGGGAGCTGTTTTTT. Its translation is CASSPVGLLGGELFF. The chain carries TRBV28 and TRBJ2-2; D may be TRBD2 (5 bases). The ends were cut back, 5 bases at V and 7 bases at J, with 17 bases in the middle. CDR1 and CDR2 (germline): MDHEN, SYDVKM. CDR3 size: 15 residues.

V is TRBV5-1 and J is TRBJ2-5; 8 nucleotides line up with TRBD2. Germline V lookup: CDR1 SGHRS, CDR2 YFSETQ. The ends lost 2 bases at V and 4 bases at J; junction bases unmatched: 4. The CDR3 length is 14 residues. The CDR3 bases are TGCGCCAGCAGCTTTTCAGCGGGAGCAGAGACCCAGTACTTC. Translating gives CASSFSAGAETQYF.